This T cell receptor beta chain was recovered during a study of molecular identifiers for immune sequencing clone quantification. Germline V gives CDR1 SQVTM, CDR2 ANQGSEA. CDR3 length equals 14 residues. Comment on this clonotype: This may come from a read error, since a much larger clone is one base off.

Naive CD8 libraries were made from around 18,000 to 910,000 sorted cells, and they used 10%, 30% or 50% RNA. MiXCR, run by TCRdb on the PCR reads, gives a single entry per CDR3 protein. The sample consists of fewer than 350,000 distinct CDR3 sequences, about a fifth of them appearing once. This clonotype was obtained from a human donor in good health. Some libraries in this study had Jurkat cell RNA spiked in. The source material was naive CD8+ T cells from blood, with Jurkat cell RNA spiked in. Subset denoted: FACS-sorted CD8+CD4-CCR7+CD45RA+ naive T cells. The chain is built from TRBV29-1 and TRBJ2-1; TRBD1 is a possible D gene (7 bases). CDR3 DNA sequence: TGCGGCGCGGAGACCAGGGGGGTGTACAATGAGCAGTTCTTC. It encodes CGAETRGVYNEQFF.